This paragraph covers one T cell receptor (beta chain) sequence. This CDR3 spans 15 amino acids. Germline loops: CDR1 SGDLS, CDR2 YYNGEE. Between the trimmed V and J ends, which lost 4 bases and 6 bases, there was a span of 14 bases. This entry belongs to a study of identifying expanded T cells in peripheral blood. The assay was immunoSEQ multiplex PCR, and TCRdb's table has in-frame clones only and misses some. The repertoire holds 130,000 or so clones, with more than 75% as singletons. Material: blood. This TCR came from a person between 18 and 70 years old in good health. V usage is TRBV9 and J usage is TRBJ1-6; D may be TRBD1 (6 bases). CDR3 sequence: CASSPQGRGNSPLHF. The CDR3, as DNA: TGTGCCAGCAGCCCCCAGGGGAGGGGTAATTCACCCCTCCACTTT.